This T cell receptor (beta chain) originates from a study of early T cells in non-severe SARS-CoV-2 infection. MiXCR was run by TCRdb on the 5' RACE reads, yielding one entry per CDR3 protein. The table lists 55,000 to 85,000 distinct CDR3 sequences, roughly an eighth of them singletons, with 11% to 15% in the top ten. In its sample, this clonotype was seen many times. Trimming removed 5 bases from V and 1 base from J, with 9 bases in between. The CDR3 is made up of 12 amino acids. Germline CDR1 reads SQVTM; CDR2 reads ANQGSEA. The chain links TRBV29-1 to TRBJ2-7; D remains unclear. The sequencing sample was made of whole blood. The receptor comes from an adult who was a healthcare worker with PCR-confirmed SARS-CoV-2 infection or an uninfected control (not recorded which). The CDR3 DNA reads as TGCAGCGTTAAATTGAGTTCCTACGAGCAGTACTTC. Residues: CSVKLSSYEQYF.